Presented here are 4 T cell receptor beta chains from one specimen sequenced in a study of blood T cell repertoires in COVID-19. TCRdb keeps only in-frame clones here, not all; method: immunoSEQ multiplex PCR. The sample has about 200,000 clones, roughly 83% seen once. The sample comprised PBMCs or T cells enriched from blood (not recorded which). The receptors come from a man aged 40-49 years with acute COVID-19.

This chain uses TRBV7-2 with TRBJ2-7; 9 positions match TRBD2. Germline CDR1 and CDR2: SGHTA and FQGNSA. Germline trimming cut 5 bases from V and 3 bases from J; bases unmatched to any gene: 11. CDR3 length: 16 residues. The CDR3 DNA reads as TGTGCCAGCAGCAGCACGACTAGCGGCAACCTCTACGAGCAGTACTTC. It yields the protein CASSSTTSGNLYEQYF.

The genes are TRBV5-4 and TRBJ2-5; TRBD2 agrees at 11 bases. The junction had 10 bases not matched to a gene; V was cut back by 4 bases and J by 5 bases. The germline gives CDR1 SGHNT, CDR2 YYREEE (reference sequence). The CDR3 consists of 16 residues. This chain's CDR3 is CASSPILAGASETQYF. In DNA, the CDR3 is TGTGCCAGCAGCCCCATACTAGCGGGAGCTAGCGAGACCCAGTACTTC.

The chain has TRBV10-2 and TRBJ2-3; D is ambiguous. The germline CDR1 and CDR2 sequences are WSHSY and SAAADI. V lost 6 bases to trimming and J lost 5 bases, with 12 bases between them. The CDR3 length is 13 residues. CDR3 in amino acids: CASRQPAIDTQYF. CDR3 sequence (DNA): TGCGCCAGCAGACAGCCAGCCATAGATACGCAGTATTTT.

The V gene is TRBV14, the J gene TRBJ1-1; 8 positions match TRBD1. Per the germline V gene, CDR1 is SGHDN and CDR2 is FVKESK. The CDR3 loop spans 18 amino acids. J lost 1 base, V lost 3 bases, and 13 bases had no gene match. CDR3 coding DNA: TGTGCCAGCAGCCAGAGGACAGGGACACCTAGGAAGAACACTGAAGCTTTCTTT. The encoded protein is CASSQRTGTPRKNTEAFF.